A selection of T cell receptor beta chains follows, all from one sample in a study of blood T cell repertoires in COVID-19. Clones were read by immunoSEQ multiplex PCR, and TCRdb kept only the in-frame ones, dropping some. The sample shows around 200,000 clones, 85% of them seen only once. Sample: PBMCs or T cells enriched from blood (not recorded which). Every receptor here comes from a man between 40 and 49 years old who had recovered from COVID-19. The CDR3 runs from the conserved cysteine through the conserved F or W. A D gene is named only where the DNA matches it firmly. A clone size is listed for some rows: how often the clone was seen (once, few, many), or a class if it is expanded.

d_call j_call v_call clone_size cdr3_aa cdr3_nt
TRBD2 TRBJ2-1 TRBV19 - CASSPRLAGGQVEQFF TGTGCCAGTAGTCCGAGACTAGCGGGAGGGCAGGTTGAGCAGTTCTTC
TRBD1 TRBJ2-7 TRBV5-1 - CASSDPDRGGNYEQYF TGCGCCAGCAGCGACCCGGACAGGGGGGGAAACTACGAGCAGTACTTC
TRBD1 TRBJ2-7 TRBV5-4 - CASSPVTGTGLTYEQYF TGTGCCAGCAGCCCGGTTACCGGGACAGGGCTAACCTACGAGCAGTACTTC
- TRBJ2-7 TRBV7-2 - CASSLAAGQTYEQYF TGTGCCAGCAGCTTAGCGGCAGGGCAAACCTACGAGCAGTACTTC
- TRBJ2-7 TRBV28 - CASSSPVEQYF TGTGCCAGCAGTTCGCCGGTAGAGCAGTACTTC
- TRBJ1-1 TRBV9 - CASSVTVISEAFF TGTGCCAGCAGCGTCACAGTCATCTCTGAAGCTTTCTTT
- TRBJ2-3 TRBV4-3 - CASSQEHQGGLDTQYF TGCGCCAGCAGCCAAGAGCATCAGGGCGGCTTAGATACGCAGTATTTT
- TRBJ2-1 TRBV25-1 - CASRGGYNEQFF TGTGCCAGCAGAGGCGGGTACAATGAGCAGTTCTTC
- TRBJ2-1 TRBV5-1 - CASSLVQAPHNEQFF TGCGCCAGCAGCTTGGTTCAGGCCCCCCACAATGAGCAGTTCTTC
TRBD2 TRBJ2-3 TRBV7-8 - CASSRSRLAGEGDTQYF TGTGCCAGCAGCCGATCGCGACTAGCGGGAGAGGGAGATACGCAGTATTTT
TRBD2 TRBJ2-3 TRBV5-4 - CASSSVAGAATDTQYF TGTGCCAGCAGCTCGGTAGCGGGAGCCGCGACAGATACGCAGTATTTT
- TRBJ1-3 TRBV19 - CASSNPGRSSGNTIYF TGTGCCAGTAGTAATCCGGGTCGAAGCTCTGGAAACACCATATATTTT
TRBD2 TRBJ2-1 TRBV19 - CASSIAGGGYNEQFF TGTGCCAGTAGTATAGCGGGAGGAGGATACAATGAGCAGTTCTTC
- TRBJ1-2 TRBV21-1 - CASSVPTGGPNYGYTF TGTGCCAGCAGCGTTCCGACAGGGGGTCCTAACTATGGCTACACCTTC
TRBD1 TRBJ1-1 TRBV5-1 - CASSLDRGGTEAFF TGCGCCAGCAGCTTAGACAGGGGAGGCACTGAAGCTTTCTTT
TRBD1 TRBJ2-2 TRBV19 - CASSPLNRGGTGELFF TGTGCCAGTAGTCCCCTGAACAGGGGCGGAACCGGGGAGCTGTTTTTT
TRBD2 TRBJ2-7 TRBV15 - CATSRGTSETYEQYF TGTGCCACCAGCAGAGGGACTAGCGAAACCTACGAGCAGTACTTC
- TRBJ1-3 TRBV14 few CASSQEARSSGNTIYF TGTGCCAGCAGCCAAGAGGCCAGGTCCTCTGGAAACACCATATATTTT
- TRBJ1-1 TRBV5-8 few CASSLFVGTEAFF TGTGCCAGCAGCTTGTTCGTCGGCACTGAAGCTTTCTTT
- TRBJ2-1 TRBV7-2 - CASSLTLGSNEQFF TGTGCCAGCAGCTTAACTCTAGGGAGCAATGAGCAGTTCTTC
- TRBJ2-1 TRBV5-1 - CASSLGFSGGEFF TGCGCCAGCAGCTTGGGATTTTCCGGAGGAGAGTTCTTC
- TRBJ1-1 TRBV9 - CASSVELDTEAFF TGTGCCAGCAGCGTAGAGCTTGACACTGAAGCTTTCTTT
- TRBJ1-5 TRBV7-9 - CASSDQTQRRPQHF TGTGCCAGCAGCGACCAGACCCAGCGTCGGCCCCAGCATTTT
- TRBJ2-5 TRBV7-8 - CASSPSGDQETQYF TGTGCCAGCAGCCCCTCAGGCGACCAAGAGACCCAGTACTTC
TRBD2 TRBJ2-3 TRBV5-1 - CASSLGLAGEGDTQYF TGCGCCAGCAGCTTGGGACTAGCGGGAGAAGGAGATACGCAGTATTTT
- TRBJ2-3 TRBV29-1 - CSGQRPDSTDTQYF TGCAGCGGCCAACGACCCGACTCAACAGATACGCAGTATTTT
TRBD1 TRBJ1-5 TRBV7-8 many CASSLSGQVAQPQHF TGTGCCAGCAGCTTAAGCGGACAGGTCGCCCAGCCCCAGCATTTT
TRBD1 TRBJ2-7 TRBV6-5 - CASSYSGTGNVEQYF TGTGCCAGCAGTTACTCGGGGACAGGGAACGTCGAGCAGTACTTC
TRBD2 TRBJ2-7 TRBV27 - CASAQTSGRYEQYF TGTGCCAGCGCCCAGACTAGCGGGAGGTACGAGCAGTACTTC
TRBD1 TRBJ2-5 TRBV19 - CASSIQFGTGLGTQYF TGTGCCAGTAGTATTCAATTCGGGACAGGGCTTGGGACCCAGTACTTC
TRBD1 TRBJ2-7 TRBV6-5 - CASSRGTGAIEQYF TGTGCCAGCAGCCGCGGGACAGGGGCGATCGAGCAGTACTTC
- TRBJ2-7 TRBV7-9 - CASSRGSSYEQYF TGTGCCAGCAGCCGTGGGAGCTCCTACGAGCAGTACTTC
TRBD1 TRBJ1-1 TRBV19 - CASSIGTGPGTEAFF TGTGCCAGTAGTATAGGGACAGGGCCAGGCACTGAAGCTTTCTTT
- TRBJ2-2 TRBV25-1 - CASSELEVLNTGELFF TGTGCCAGCAGTGAATTGGAGGTACTCAACACCGGGGAGCTGTTTTTT
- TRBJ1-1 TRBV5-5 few CASSQHYLNTEAFF TGTGCCAGCAGCCAACACTACCTGAACACTGAAGCTTTCTTT
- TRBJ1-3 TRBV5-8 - CASSRHGRSSGNTIYF TGTGCCAGCAGCAGGCACGGCCGGAGCTCTGGAAACACCATATATTTT
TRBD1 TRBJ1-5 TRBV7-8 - CASSHRGRRGINQPQHF TGTGCCAGCAGCCACAGGGGGCGCCGCGGGATAAATCAGCCCCAGCATTTT
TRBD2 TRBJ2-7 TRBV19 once CASSVELAGAYEQYF TGTGCCAGTAGTGTTGAACTAGCGGGAGCCTACGAGCAGTACTTC
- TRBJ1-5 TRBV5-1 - CASSALGESNQPQHF TGCGCCAGCAGCGCCTTGGGAGAGAGCAATCAGCCCCAGCATTTT
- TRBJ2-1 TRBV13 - CASSLLGGEQFF TGTGCCAGCAGCCTACTGGGGGGTGAGCAGTTCTTC
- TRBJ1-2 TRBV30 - CASEGDNYGYTF TGTGCCTCCGAGGGGGATAACTATGGCTACACCTTC
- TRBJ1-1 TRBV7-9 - CASSDKQGRDTEAFF TGTGCCAGCAGCGATAAACAGGGTAGGGACACTGAAGCTTTCTTT
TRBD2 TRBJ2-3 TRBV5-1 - CASSSSGTSGISSTDTQYF TGCGCCAGCAGCTCATCCGGGACTAGCGGAATATCTAGCACAGATACGCAGTATTTT
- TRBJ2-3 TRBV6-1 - CASSERSRRTSTDTQYF TGTGCCAGCAGTGAACGGAGCCGGAGGACTAGCACAGATACGCAGTATTTT
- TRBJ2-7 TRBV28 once CASRQGGSYEQYF TGTGCCAGCCGTCAGGGGGGCTCCTACGAGCAGTACTTC
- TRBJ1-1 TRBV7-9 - CASSLPGHPNTEAFF TGTGCCAGCAGCCTTCCGGGACACCCGAACACTGAAGCTTTCTTT
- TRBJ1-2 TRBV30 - CAWQGQGYTF TGTGCCTGGCAGGGGCAAGGCTACACCTTC
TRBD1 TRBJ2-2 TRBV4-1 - CASSLLGTGGVTGELFF TGCGCCAGCAGCCTACTCGGGACAGGGGGGGTTACCGGGGAGCTGTTTTTT
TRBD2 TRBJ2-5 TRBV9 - CASSVGGLDGETQYF TGTGCCAGCAGCGTCGGCGGACTAGACGGAGAGACCCAGTACTTC
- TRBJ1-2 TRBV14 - CASSQGQVYGYTF TGTGCCAGCAGCCAAGGACAGGTTTATGGCTACACCTTC
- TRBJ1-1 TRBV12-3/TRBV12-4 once CASSLSGNTEAFF TGTGCCAGCAGTTTATCGGGAAACACTGAAGCTTTCTTT
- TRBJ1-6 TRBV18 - CASSPPAGQSPLHF TGTGCCAGCTCACCACCGGCAGGGCAGTCACCCCTCCACTTT
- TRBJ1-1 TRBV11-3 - CASSRIDNLNTEAFF TGTGCCAGCAGCCGAATCGACAACTTGAACACTGAAGCTTTCTTT